This TCR beta chain was found in a study of blood T cell repertoires in COVID-19. The overall study: Donors in the United States, Italy and Spain gave samples during acute or convalescent COVID-19.

This clone was observed a handful of times. Authors' processing steps: Amplification with reference gene primers provided the estimates of nucleated cell counts. Repertoires were generated with immunoSEQ multiplex PCR, while TCRdb's copy carries only in-frame clones and drops some. That table furnishes V, J and clone size, whereas the DNA furnished D and trimming. Here the sample spans approximately 200,000 clones, 75% to 85% being singletons. The CDR3 spans 12 residues. Per germline, CDR1 SGHAT and CDR2 FQNNGV. V lost 5 bases and J 10 bases, leaving 12 bases between the germline ends. This TCR was recovered from a woman in her forties or fifties with acute or convalescent COVID-19. The chain carries TRBV11-2 and TRBJ2-1; no firm D call. The material sequenced was peripheral blood. The CDR3 sequence is CASSHSIKEQFF. The CDR3 DNA is TGTGCCAGCAGCCACAGTATAAAGGAGCAGTTCTTC.